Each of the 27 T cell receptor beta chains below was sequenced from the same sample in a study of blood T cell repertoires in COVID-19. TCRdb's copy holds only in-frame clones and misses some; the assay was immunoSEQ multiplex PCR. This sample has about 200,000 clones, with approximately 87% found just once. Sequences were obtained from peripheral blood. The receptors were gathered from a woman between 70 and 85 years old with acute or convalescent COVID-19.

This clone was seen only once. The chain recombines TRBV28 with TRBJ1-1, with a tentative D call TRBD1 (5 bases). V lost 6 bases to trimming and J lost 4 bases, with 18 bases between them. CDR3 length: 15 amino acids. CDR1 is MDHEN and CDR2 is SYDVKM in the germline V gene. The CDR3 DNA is TGTGCCAGCAGCCCGCCTCGGGGGGTGGGCACTGAAGCTTTCTTT. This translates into CASSPPRGVGTEAFF. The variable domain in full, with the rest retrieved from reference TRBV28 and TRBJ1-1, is DVKVTQSSRYLVKRTGEKVFLECVQDMDHENMFWYRQDPGLGLRLIYFSYDVKMKEKGDIPEGYSVSREKKERFSLILESASTNQTSMYLCASSPPRGVGTEAFFGQGTRLTVV.

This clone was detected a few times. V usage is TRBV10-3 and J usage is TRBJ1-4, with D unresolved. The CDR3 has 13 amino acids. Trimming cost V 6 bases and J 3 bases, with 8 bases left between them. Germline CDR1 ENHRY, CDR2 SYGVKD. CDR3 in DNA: TGTGCCATCAGCCAGACACCTAATGAAAAACTGTTTTTT. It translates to CAISQTPNEKLFF.

CDR3 region: CASSRMGQGNTGELFF. The DNA for the CDR3 is TGCGCCAGCAGCCGGATGGGACAGGGGAACACCGGGGAGCTGTTTTTT. The chain couples TRBV5-1 to TRBJ2-2; 9 bases are a match to TRBD1. The CDR3 consists of 16 residues. V was clipped by 4 bases and J by 1 base; unmatched bases: 5. The germline V gene encodes CDR1 SGHRS and CDR2 YFSETQ.

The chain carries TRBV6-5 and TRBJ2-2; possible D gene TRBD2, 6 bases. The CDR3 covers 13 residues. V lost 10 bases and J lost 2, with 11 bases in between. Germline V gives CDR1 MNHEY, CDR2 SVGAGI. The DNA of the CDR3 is TGTGCCACGGGGACTCCCAACACCGGGGAGCTGTTTTTT. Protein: CATGTPNTGELFF.

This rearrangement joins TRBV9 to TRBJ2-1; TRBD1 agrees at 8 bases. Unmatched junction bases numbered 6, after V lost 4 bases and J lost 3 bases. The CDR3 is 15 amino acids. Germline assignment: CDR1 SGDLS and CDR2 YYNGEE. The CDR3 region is CASSLGQGGYNEQFF. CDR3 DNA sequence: TGTGCCAGCAGCTTAGGACAGGGAGGCTACAATGAGCAGTTCTTC.

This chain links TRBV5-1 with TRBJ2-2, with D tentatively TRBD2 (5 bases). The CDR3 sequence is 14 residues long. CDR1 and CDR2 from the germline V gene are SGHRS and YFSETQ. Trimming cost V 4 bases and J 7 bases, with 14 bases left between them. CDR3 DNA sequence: TGCGCCAGCAGCCCCCATGAGGGAGTCGGGGAGCTGTTTTTT. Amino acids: CASSPHEGVGELFF. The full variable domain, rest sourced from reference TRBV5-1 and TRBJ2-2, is KAGVTQTPRYLIKTRGQQVTLSCSPISGHRSVSWYQQTPGQGLQFLFEYFSETQRNKGNFPGRFSGRQFSNSRSEMNVSTLELGDSALYLCASSPHEGVGELFFGEGSRLTVL.

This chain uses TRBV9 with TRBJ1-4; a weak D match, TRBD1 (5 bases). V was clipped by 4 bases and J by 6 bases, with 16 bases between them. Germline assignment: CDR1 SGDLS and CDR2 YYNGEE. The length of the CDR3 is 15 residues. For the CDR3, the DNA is TGTGCCAGCAGCCCAGGGTCGTCCCTAGATGAAAAACTGTTTTTT. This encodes CASSPGSSLDEKLFF. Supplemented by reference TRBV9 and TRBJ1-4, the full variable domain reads DSGVTQTPKHLITATGQRVTLRCSPRSGDLSVYWYQQSLDQGLQFLIQYYNGEERAKGNILERFSAQQFPDLHSELNLSSLELGDSALYFCASSPGSSLDEKLFFGSGTQLSVL.

CDR3 sequence: CASSPTGNQPQHF. The CDR3 nucleotides read TGTGCCAGCTCACCAACAGGGAATCAGCCCCAGCATTTT. The chain carries TRBV18 and TRBJ1-5; possibly TRBD1 for D (6 bases). V was trimmed by 2 bases and J by 4 bases, leaving 6 bases between them. The germline V gene has CDR1 KGHSH and CDR2 LQKENI. The CDR3 spans 13 residues.

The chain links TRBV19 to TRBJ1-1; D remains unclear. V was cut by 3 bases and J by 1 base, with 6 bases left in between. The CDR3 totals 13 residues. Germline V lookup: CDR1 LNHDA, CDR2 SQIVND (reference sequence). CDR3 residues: CASSIQANTEAFF. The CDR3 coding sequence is TGTGCCAGTAGTATCCAGGCGAACACTGAAGCTTTCTTT.

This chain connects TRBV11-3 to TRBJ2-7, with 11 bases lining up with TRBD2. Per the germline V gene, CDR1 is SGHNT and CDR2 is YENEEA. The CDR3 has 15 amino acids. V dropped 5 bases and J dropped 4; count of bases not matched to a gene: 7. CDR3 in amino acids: CASSLTSGSKYEQYF. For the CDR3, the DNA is TGTGCCAGCAGCCTAACTAGCGGGAGTAAGTACGAGCAGTACTTC.

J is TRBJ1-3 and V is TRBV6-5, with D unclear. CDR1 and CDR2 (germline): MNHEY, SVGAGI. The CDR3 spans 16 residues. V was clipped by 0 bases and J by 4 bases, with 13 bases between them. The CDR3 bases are TGTGCCAGCAGTTACTCGATTCGGGGTAGGGGAAACACCATATATTTT. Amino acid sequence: CASSYSIRGRGNTIYF.

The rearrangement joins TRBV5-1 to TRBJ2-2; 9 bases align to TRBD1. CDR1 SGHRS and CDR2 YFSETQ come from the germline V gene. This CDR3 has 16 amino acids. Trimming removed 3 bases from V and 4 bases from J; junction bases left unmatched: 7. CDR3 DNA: TGCGCCAGCAGCTCAACAGGGGGCGCGGGCACCGGGGAGCTGTTTTTT. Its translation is CASSSTGGAGTGELFF.

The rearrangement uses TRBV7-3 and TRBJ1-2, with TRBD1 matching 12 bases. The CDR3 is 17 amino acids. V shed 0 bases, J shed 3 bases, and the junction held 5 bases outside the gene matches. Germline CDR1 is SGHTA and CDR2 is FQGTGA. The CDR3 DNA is TGTGCCAGCAGCTTAACAGGGACAGGGGGCAGCGACTATGGCTACACCTTC. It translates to CASSLTGTGGSDYGYTF.

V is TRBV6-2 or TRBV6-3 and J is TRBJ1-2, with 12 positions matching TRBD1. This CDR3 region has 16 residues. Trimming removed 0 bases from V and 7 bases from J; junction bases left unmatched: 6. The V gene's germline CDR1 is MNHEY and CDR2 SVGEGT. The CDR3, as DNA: TGTGCCAGCAGTTACTCGGGACAGGGGGCGGCCGGTGGCTACACCTTC. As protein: CASSYSGQGAAGGYTF.

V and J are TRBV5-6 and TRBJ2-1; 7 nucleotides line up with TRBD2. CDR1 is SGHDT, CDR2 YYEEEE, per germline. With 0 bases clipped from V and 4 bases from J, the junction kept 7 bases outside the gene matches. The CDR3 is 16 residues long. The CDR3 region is CASSLAILAEYNEQFF. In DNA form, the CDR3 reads TGTGCCAGCAGCTTGGCGATTCTAGCGGAATACAATGAGCAGTTCTTC.

CDR3 bases: TGTGCCAGCAGCTTGGGTCTAAGGGGAACCTACGAGCAGTACTTC. This gives the protein CASSLGLRGTYEQYF. V is TRBV5-6 and J is TRBJ2-7; D perhaps matches TRBD1 (5 bases). Between the trimmed V and J ends, which lost 0 bases and 2 bases, there was a span of 12 bases. CDR1 SGHDT and CDR2 YYEEEE come from the germline V gene. The CDR3 has 15 residues.

Here the CDR3 DNA reads TGTGCCAGCAGCTTGAACCAACCCCCGGCCGGGGAGCTGTTTTTT. Residues: CASSLNQPPAGELFF. This chain uses TRBV7-3 with TRBJ2-2; no firm D call. CDR1 and CDR2 from the germline V gene are SGHTA and FQGTGA. This CDR3 region has 15 residues. Trimming took off 3 bases at V and 6 bases at J, with 14 bases between the two ends.

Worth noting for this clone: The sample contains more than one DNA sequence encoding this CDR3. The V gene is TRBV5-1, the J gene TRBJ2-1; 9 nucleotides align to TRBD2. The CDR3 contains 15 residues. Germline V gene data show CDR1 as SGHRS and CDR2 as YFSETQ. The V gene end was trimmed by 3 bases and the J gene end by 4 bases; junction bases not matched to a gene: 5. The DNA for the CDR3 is TGCGCCAGCAGCTCTCTAGCGGGACTTTACAATGAGCAGTTCTTC. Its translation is CASSSLAGLYNEQFF.

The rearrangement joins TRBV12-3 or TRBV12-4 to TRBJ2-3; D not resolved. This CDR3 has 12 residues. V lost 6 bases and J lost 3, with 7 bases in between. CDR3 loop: CASSLRTDTQYF. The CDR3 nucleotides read TGTGCCAGCAGCCTTAGAACAGATACGCAGTATTTT.

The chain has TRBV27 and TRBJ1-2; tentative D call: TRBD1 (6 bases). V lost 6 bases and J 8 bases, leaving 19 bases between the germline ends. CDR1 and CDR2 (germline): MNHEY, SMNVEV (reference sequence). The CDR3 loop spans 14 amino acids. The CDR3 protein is CASSLSGVLGGYTF. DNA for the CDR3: TGTGCCAGCAGCCTTTCAGGGGTGCTGGGAGGCTACACCTTC.

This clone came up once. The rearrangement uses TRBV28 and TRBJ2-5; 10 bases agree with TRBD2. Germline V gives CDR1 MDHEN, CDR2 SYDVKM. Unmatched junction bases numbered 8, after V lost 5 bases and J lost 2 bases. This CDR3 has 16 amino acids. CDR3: CASSPEGTSVQETQYF. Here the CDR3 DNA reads TGTGCCAGCAGTCCCGAAGGGACTAGCGTTCAAGAGACCCAGTACTTC.

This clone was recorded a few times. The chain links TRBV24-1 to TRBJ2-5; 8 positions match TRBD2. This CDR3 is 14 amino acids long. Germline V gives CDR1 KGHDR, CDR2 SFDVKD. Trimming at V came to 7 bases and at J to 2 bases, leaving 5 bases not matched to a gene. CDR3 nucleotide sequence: TGTGCCACCAGCCAGGGGACTAGTCAAGAGACCCAGTACTTC. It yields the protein CATSQGTSQETQYF.

CDR3 protein: CASSQDAGGSGYTQYF. The CDR3 bases are TGTGCCAGCAGCCAAGATGCGGGAGGGTCCGGATATACGCAGTATTTT. The chain links TRBV4-2 to TRBJ2-3, with 9 bases aligning to TRBD2. This CDR3 is 16 amino acids long. Trimming took 0 bases from V and 7 from J; bases not matched to a gene: 8. The germline V gene encodes CDR1 LGHNA and CDR2 YNFKEQ.

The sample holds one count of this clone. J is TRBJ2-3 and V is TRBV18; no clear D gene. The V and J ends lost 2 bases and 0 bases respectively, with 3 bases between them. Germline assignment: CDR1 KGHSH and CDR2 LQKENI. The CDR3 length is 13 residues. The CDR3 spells CASSPGSTDTQYF. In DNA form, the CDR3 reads TGTGCCAGCTCACCAGGCAGCACAGATACGCAGTATTTT.

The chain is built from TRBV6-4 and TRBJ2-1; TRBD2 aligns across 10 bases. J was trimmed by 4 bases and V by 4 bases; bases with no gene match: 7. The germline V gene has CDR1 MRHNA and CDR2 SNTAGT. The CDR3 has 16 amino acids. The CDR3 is CASSVKGLATYNEQFF. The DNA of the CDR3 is TGTGCCAGCAGTGTAAAGGGACTAGCGACGTACAATGAGCAGTTCTTC.

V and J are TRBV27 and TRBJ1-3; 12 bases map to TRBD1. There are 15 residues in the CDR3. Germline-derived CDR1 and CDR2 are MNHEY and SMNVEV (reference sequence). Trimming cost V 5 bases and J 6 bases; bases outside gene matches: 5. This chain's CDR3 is CASSLGTGGTNTIYF. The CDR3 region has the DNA TGTGCCAGCAGTCTCGGGACAGGGGGCACAAACACCATATATTTT.

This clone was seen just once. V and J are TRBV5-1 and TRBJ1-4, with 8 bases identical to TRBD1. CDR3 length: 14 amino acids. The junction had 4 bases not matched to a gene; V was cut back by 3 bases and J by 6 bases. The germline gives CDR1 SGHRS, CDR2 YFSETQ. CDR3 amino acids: CASSYNRGDEKLFF. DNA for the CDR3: TGCGCCAGCAGCTACAACAGGGGGGATGAAAAACTGTTTTTT.